This T cell receptor (beta chain) is drawn from a study of Ad26.COV2.S vaccination and SARS-CoV-2 variants. Germline-derived CDR1 and CDR2 are SGHVS and FQNEAQ. The length of the CDR3 is 12 residues. Trimming shortened V by 3 bases and J by 5 bases, and 8 bases separated the two germline ends. Using immunoSEQ multiplex PCR, the repertoire was profiled, and TCRdb retains in-frame clones only, with some absent. Of approximately 480,000 clones listed, roughly 89% are singletons. Treatment given: roughly 18 received Ad26.COV2.S at low or high dose, single or two shots; several received placebo; per-sample allocation not given. Repertoires come from day 63 after the first vaccine or placebo injection.

The starting material was peripheral blood, obtained in a trial of Ad26.COV2.S vaccine versus placebo. The receptor was isolated from a person aged 18 to 65 who received the Ad26.COV2.S COVID-19 vaccine or a placebo. The chain joins TRBV7-8 to TRBJ2-7; D is undetermined. The CDR3 nucleotides are TGTGCCAGCAGCTTTGACCGGAACGAGCAGTACTTC. Residues: CASSFDRNEQYF.